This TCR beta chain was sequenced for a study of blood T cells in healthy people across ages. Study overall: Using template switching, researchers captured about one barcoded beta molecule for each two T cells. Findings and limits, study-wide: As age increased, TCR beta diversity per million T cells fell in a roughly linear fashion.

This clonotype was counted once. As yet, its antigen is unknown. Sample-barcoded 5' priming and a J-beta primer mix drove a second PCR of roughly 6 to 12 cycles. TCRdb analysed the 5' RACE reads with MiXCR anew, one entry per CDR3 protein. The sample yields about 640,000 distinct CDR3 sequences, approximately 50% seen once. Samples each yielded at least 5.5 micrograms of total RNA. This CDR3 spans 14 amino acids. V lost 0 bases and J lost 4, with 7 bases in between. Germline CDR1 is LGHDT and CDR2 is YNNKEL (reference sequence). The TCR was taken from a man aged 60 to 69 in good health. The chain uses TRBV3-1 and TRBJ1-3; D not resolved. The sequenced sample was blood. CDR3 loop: CASSQDGGGNTIYF. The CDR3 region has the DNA TGTGCCAGCAGCCAAGACGGTGGGGGAAACACCATATATTTT.